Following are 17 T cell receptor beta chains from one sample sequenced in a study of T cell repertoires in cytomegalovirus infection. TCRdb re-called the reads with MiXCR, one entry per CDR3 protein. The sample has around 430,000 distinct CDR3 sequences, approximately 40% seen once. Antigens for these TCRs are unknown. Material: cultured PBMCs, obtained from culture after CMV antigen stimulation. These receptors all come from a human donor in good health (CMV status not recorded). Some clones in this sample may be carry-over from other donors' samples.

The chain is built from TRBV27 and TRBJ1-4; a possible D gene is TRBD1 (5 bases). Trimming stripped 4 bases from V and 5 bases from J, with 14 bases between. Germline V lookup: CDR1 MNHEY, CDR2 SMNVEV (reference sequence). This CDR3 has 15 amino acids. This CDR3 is CASSSGTRRNEKLFF. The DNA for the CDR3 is TGTGCCAGCAGTTCCGGGACTCGACGGAATGAAAAACTGTTTTTT.

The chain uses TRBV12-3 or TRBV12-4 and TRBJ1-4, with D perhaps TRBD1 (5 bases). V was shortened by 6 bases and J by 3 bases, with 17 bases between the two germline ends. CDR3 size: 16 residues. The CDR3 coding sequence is TGTGCCAGCAGGAGGGTCCTAGGGACGGCTAATGAAAAACTGTTTTTT. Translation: CASRRVLGTANEKLFF.

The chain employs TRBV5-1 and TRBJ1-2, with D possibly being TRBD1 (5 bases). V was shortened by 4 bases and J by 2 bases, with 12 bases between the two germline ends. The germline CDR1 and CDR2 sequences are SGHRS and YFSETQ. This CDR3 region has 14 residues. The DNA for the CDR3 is TGCGCCAGCAGCGTCGGACACGCAAACTATGGCTACACCTTC. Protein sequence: CASSVGHANYGYTF.

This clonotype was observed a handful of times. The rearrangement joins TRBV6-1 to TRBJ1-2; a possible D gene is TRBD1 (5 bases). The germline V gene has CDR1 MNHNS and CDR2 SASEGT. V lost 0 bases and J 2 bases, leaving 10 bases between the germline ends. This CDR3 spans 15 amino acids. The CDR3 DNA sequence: TGTGCCAGCAGTGAAGCGGGGCAGGGAAACTATGGCTACACCTTC. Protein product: CASSEAGQGNYGYTF.

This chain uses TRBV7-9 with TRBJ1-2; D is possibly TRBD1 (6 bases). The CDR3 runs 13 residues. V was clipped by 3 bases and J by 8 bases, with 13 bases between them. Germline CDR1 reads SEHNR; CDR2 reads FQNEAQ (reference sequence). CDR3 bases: TGTGCCAGCAGCTTGCAGGGGCGTCAGGGCTACACCTTC. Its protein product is CASSLQGRQGYTF.

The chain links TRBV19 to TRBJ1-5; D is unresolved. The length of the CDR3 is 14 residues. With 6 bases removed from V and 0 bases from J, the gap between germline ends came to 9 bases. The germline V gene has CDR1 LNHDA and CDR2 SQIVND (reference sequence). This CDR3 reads CASRASYSNQPQHF. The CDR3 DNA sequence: TGTGCCAGTAGAGCTTCTTATAGCAATCAGCCCCAGCATTTT.

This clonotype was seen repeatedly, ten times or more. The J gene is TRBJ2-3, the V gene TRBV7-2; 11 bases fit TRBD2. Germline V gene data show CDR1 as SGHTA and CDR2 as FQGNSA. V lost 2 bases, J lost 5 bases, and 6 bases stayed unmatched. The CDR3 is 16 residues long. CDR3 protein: CASSLRLAGGGDTQYF. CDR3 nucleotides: TGTGCCAGCAGCTTAAGGCTAGCGGGGGGTGGAGATACGCAGTATTTT.

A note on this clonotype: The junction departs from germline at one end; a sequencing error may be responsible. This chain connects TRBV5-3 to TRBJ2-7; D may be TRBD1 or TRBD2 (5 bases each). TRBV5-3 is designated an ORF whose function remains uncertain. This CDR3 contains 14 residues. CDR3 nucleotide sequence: TGTGCCAGCAGCTCGGCCAGGGACCCCTACGAGCAGTACTTC. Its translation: CASSSARDPYEQYF.

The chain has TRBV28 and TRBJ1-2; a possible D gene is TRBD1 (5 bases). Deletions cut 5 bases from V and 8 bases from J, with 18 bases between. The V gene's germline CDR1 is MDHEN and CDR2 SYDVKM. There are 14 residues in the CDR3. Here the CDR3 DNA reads TGTGCCAGCAGTCTCAGGGATTCTTCGAGGGGCTACACCTTC. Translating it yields CASSLRDSSRGYTF.

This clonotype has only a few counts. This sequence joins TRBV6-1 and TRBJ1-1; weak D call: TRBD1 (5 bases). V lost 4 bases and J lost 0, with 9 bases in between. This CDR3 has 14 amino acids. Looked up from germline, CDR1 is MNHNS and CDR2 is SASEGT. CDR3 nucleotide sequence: TGTGCCAGCAGTGTCAGGGAGGTGAACACTGAAGCTTTCTTT. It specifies CASSVREVNTEAFF.

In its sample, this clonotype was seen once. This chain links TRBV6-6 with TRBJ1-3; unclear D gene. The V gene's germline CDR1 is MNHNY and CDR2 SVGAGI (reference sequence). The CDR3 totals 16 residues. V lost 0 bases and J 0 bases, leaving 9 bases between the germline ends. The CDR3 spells CASSYSPDPSGNTIYF. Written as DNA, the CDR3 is TGTGCCAGCAGTTACTCGCCGGATCCCTCTGGAAACACCATATATTTT.

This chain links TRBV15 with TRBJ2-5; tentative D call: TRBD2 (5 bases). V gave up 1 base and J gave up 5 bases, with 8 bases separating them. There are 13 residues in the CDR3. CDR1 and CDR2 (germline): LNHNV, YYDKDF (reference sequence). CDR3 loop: CATSRVRRETQYF. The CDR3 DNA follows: TGTGCCACCAGCAGAGTAAGGAGGGAGACCCAGTACTTC. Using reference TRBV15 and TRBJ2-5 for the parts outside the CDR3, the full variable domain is DAMVIQNPRYQVTQFGKPVTLSCSQTLNHNVMYWYQQKSSQAPKLLFHYYDKDFNNEADTPDNFQSRRPNTSFCFLDIRSPGLGDTAMYLCATSRVRRETQYFGPGTRLLVL.

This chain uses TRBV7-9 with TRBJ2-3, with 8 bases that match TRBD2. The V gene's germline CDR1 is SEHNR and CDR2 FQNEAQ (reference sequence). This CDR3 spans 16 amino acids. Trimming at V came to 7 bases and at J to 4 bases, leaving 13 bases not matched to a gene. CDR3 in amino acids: CASNPKAGRASDTQYF. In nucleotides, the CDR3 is TGTGCCAGCAACCCAAAGGCCGGGAGGGCCTCAGATACGCAGTATTTT.

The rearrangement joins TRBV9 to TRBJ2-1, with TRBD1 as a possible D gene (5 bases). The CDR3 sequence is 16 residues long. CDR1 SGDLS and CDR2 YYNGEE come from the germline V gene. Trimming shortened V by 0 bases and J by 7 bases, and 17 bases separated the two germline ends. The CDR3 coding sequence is TGTGCCAGCAGCGTAGATCACCAGGGTGGCGTTAATGAGCAGTTCTTC. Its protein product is CASSVDHQGGVNEQFF.

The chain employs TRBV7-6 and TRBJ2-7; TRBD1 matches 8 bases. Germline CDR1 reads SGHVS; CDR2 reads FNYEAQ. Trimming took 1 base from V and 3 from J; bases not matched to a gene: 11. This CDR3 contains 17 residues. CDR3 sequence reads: CASSLGYGAGGGYEQYF. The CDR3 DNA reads TGTGCCAGCAGCTTAGGGTATGGGGCAGGGGGCGGCTACGAGCAGTACTTC.

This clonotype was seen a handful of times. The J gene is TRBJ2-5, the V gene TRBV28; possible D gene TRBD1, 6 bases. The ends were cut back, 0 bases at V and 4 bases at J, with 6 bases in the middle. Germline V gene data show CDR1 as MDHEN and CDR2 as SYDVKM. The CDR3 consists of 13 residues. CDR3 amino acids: CASSLWGAETQYF. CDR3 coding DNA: TGTGCCAGCAGTTTATGGGGGGCAGAGACCCAGTACTTC.

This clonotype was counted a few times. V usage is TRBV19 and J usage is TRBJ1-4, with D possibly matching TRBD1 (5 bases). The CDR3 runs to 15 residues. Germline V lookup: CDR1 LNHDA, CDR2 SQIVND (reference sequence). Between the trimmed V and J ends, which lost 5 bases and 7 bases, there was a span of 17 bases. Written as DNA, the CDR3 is TGTGCCAGTAGTGGCAGGGATTCGATTAGTGAAAAACTGTTTTTT. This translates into CASSGRDSISEKLFF.